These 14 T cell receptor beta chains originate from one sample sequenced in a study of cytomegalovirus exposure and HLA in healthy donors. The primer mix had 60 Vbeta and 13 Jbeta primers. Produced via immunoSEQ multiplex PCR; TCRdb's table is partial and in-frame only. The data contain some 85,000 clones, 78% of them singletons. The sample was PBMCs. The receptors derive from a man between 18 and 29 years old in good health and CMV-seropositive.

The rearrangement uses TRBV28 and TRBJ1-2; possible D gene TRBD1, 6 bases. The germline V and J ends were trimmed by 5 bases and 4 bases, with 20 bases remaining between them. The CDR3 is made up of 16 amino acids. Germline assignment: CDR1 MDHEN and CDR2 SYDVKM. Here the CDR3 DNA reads TGTGCCAGCAGTCGGCAGGGGTCCGCCGACCGCTATGGCTACACCTTC. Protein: CASSRQGSADRYGYTF.

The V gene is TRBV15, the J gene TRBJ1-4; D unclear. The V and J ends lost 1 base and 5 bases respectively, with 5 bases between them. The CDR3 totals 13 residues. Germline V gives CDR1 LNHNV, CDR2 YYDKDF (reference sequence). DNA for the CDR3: TGTGCCACCAGCAGAGGGAGGAATGAAAAACTGTTTTTT. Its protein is CATSRGRNEKLFF.

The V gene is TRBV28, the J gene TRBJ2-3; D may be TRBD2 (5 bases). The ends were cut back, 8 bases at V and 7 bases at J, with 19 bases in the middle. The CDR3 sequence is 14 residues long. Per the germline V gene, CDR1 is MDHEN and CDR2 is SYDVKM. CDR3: CASSRGLFTHTQYF. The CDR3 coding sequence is TGTGCCAGCTCCCGCGGACTCTTCACCCATACGCAGTATTTT.

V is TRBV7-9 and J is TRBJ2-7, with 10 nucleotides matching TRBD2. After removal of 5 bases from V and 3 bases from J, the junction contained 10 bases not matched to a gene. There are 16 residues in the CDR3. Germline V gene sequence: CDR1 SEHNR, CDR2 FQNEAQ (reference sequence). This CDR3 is CASSPRLAGASYEQYF. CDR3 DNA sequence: TGTGCCAGCAGCCCAAGGCTAGCGGGGGCGAGCTACGAGCAGTACTTC.

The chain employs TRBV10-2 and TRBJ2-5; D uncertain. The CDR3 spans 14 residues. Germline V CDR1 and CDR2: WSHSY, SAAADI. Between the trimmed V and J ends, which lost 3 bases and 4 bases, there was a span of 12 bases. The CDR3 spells CASSDPGDRETQYF. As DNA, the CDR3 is TGCGCCAGCAGTGATCCCGGTGATAGAGAGACCCAGTACTTC.

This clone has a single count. In DNA, the CDR3 is TGCGCCAGCAGCTTGGACAGGGAGGGCACTGAAGCTTTCTTT. Its protein product is CASSLDREGTEAFF. The chain joins TRBV5-1 to TRBJ1-1; perhaps TRBD1 as D (6 bases). V was shortened by 0 bases and J by 4 bases, with 10 bases between the two germline ends. This CDR3 region has 14 residues. CDR1 is SGHRS and CDR2 is YFSETQ in the germline V gene.

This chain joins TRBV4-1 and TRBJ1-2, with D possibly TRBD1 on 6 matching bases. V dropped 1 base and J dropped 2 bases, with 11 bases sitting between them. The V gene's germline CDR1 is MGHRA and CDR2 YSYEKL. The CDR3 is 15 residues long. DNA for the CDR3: TGCGCCAGCAGCCAAGTAGGGGGACCAAACTATGGCTACACCTTC. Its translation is CASSQVGGPNYGYTF.

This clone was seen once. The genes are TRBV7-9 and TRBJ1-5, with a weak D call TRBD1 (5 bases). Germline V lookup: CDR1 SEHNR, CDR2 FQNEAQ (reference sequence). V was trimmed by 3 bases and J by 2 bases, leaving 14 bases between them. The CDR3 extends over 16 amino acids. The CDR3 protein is CASSFYGGIGNQPQHF. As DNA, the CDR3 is TGTGCCAGCAGCTTTTATGGGGGGATCGGCAATCAGCCCCAGCATTTT.

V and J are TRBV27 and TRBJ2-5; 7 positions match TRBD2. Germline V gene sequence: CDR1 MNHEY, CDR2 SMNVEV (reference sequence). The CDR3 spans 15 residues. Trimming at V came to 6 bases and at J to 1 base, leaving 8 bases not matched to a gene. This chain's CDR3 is CASSSVGGSQETQYF. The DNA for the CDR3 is TGTGCCAGCAGCAGCGTGGGCGGGAGCCAAGAGACCCAGTACTTC.

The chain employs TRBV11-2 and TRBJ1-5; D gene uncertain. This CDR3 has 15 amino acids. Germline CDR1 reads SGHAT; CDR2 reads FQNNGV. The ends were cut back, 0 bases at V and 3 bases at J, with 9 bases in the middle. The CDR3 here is CASSLDSGFNQPQHF. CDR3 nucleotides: TGTGCCAGCAGCTTAGACAGCGGGTTCAATCAGCCCCAGCATTTT.

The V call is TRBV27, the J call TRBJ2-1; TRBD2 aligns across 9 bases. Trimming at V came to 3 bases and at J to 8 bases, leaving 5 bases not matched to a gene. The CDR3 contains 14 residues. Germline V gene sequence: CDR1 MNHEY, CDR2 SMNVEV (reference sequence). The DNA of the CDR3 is TGTGCCAGCAGTTTCACTACTAGCGGGCATGAGCAGTTCTTC. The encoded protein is CASSFTTSGHEQFF.

For the CDR3, the DNA is TGTGCCAGCAGCTTTCCGGGACTAGCAACCTCCGAGCAGTACTTC. Protein sequence: CASSFPGLATSEQYF. The chain couples TRBV11-2 to TRBJ2-7; TRBD2 matches 9 bases. J gave up 6 bases and V 3 bases, and 9 bases lay outside the gene matches. The CDR3 has 15 amino acids. The germline V gene has CDR1 SGHAT and CDR2 FQNNGV. Full variable domain (remainder filled in from reference TRBV11-2 and TRBJ2-7): EAGVAQSPRYKIIEKRQSVAFWCNPISGHATLYWYQQILGQGPKLLIQFQNNGVVDDSQLPKDRFSAERLKGVDSTLKIQPAKLEDSAVYLCASSFPGLATSEQYFGPGTRLTVT.

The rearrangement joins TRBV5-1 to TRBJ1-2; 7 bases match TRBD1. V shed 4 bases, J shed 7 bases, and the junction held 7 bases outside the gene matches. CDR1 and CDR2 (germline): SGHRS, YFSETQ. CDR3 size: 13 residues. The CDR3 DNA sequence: TGCGCCAGCAGCCCCGACAGGGTAGTTGGCTACACCTTC. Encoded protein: CASSPDRVVGYTF.

CDR3 nucleotides: TGTGCCAGCAGCTCCGGAGGGCCCAATGAGCAGTTCTTC. Residues: CASSSGGPNEQFF. The genes are TRBV7-6 and TRBJ2-1; the D gene is possibly TRBD2 (6 bases). Germline V gene lookup returns CDR1 SGHVS and CDR2 FNYEAQ. The CDR3 is 13 amino acids. Trimming took 4 bases from V and 6 from J, leaving 10 bases between them.